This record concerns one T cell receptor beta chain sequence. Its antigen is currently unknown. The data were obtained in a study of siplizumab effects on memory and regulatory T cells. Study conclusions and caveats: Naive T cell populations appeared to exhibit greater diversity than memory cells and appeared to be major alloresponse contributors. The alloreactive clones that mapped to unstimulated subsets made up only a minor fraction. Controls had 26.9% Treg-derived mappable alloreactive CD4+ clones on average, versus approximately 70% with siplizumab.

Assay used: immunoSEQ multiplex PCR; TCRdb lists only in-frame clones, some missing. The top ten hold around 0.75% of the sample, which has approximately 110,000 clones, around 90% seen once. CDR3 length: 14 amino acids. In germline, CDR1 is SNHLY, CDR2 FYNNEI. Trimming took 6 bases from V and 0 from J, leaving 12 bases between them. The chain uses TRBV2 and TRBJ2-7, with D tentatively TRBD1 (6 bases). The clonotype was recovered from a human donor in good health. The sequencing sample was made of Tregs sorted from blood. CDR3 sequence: CASRMTGLSYEQYF. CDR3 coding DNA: TGTGCCAGCAGGATGACAGGCCTCTCCTACGAGCAGTACTTC.